This TCR beta chain was identified during a study of shared clonotypes between healthy human individuals. Study results and caveats: Naive CD4 clonotype sharing across several donors was around 5%.

Replicate sorted-subset PCRs were loaded with around 210 ng DNA, 25,000 to 30,000 T cell genomes. Assay: immunoSEQ multiplex PCR; the TCRdb copy retains only in-frame clones and omits some. This table has under 1,100,000 clones, about 84% appearing once. A remark on this clone: The antigen is unknown.

Germline CDR1 reads SGHNT; CDR2 reads YYREEE (reference sequence). The J segment lost 4 bases and the V segment lost 1 base, leaving 2 bases of the junction unmatched. This CDR3 is 14 amino acids long. V and J are TRBV5-4 and TRBJ2-3; 8 nucleotides agree with TRBD2. This TCR was recovered from a man younger than 35 in good health. Some clones in this sample may be carry-over from other donors' samples. Sequenced input: memory CD4+ T cells from PBMCs. Subset indicated: CD45RA-negative fraction. The CDR3 region has the DNA TGTGCCAGCAGCTTGCGGGGGGGACCAGATACGCAGTATTTT. Residues: CASSLRGGPDTQYF.